In this sample, the clone carrying this T cell receptor beta chain turned up many times. CDR3 length equals 14 residues. CDR1 and CDR2 from the germline V gene are MDHEN and SYDVKM. V was pared by 2 bases and J by 0 bases, with 5 bases between. Thyroid ultrasound, orbital computed tomography, clinical symptoms, and serum thyroxine and TRAb underpinned diagnoses. These data belong to a study of T cells in Graves' hyperthyroidism and ophthalmopathy. RNA transcripts gave rise to amplified TCR beta CDR3 regions. The TCR CDR3 first-round RT-PCR relied on the HTBI primer set. A single record per CDR3 protein comes from TCRdb applying MiXCR to the multiplex PCR reads. The data hold roughly 350,000 distinct CDR3 sequences, with roughly 13% observed a single time.

Sequencing was performed on blood. The TCR was taken from a woman in her forties with Graves' ophthalmopathy. This chain joins TRBV28 and TRBJ1-5; D is ambiguous. The CDR3: CASSLHGSNQPQHF. The CDR3 DNA follows: TGTGCCAGCAGTTTACACGGTAGCAATCAGCCCCAGCATTTT.